This T cell receptor (beta chain) was sequenced in a study of blood T cell repertoires in COVID-19 (dated by TCRdb to between 2020 and 2021). Regarding the complete study: The collaborator samples originated in the United States, Italy and Spain and spanned the acute and convalescent phases of COVID-19. The prospective study material was composed of cDNA or gDNA derived from T cells, B-cell-depleted T cells, or PBMCs. Samples were obtained from the ongoing ImmuneRACE study (first 160 participants) and from over 1,000 subjects provided by 6 global collaborators. A de-identified subject ID, COVID-19 status, age in years and sex were almost always included in the sample metadata. Deeply sampled blood TCRbeta repertoires from subjects exposed to, actively infected with, or recovered from COVID-19 were included in the dataset. Where available, HLA class I and class II types were obtained from metadata supplied by the sample provider rather than from assay-based typing. The repertoires were released in a freely available public database meant as a resource for research on the immune response to SARS-CoV-2. What the study reported, not specific to this receptor: The amount of clinical and demographic metadata varied by source and participant and was provided uncurated.

TCRbeta CDR3 regions were amplified from genomic DNA by means of the immunoSEQ Assay, a bias-controlled multiplex PCR. The original methods were these. The number of nucleated cells in each sample was estimated from the amplification of reference gene primers within the assay. Sequence reads were collapsed and filtered to measure the absolute abundance of every unique TCRbeta CDR3 rearrangement. For each sample, productive Simpson clonality was calculated as the square root of Simpson's diversity index across productive rearrangements. In TCRdb, the immuneACCESS table is reduced to in-frame sequences with V and J assigned. These tables do not hold every clone; where another copy was compared, an unresolved V gene accounts for under half, and the others remain unexplained. V and J calls and clone size follow that table, whereas D and trimming were derived from the DNA. In all, the sample holds roughly 58,000 clones, and approximately 84% of those were seen once. The biggest ten clones account for more than 15% of the sample.

The collaborating institutions used their own protocols to collect whole blood in K2EDTA tubes. Collaborator samples were shipped for TCRbeta analysis as frozen whole blood, isolated PBMCs, or DNA extracted from either sample type. A word on this clone: Its antigen is currently not known. Base-call qualities are not available, and no considerably larger clone is one nucleotide away.

This receptor was identified in a man aged 65 to 85 with active COVID-19. What was sequenced was peripheral blood.

The CDR3 is CASSPAGGWNTEAFF. The base sequence is TGTGCCAGCTCACCGGCAGGAGGCTGGAACACTGAAGCTTTCTTT. The V and J genes are TRBV18 and TRBJ1-1, with an unclear D gene assignment. Reading from cysteine to phenylalanine, the CDR3 counts 15 amino acids. Only the CDR3 portion is preserved as DNA: 45 bases, with reading frame beginning at the first base. V is clipped by 3 bases and J by 1 base, and the sequence between their germline boundaries is 12 bases long. The germline V gene yields KGHSH for CDR1 and LQKENI for CDR2.